These 3 T cell receptor beta chains originate from one sample sequenced in a study of T cell changes during pregnancy in multiple sclerosis. Sequencing was performed with immunoSEQ multiplex PCR; in TCRdb, only in-frame clones are kept and a portion is missing. The sample contains about 40,000 clones, nearly 90% of which appear only once. The source material was CD4+ T cells from peripheral blood mononuclear cells, sampled in the first trimester of pregnancy. The source is a female donor with multiple sclerosis, enrolled in a pregnancy study.

This clone was recorded once. The CDR3, as DNA: TGTGCCAGCAGCTTAGGGACAGGGTCTACCTCTGGAAACACCATATATTTT. This translates into CASSLGTGSTSGNTIYF. The chain links TRBV9 to TRBJ1-3; 9 nucleotides match TRBD1. The length of the CDR3 is 17 residues. CDR1 and CDR2 (germline): SGDLS, YYNGEE. The V gene end was trimmed by 4 bases and the J gene end by 0 bases; junction bases not matched to a gene: 8.

The chain uses TRBV18 and TRBJ1-5; D is ambiguous. CDR1 is KGHSH, CDR2 LQKENI, per germline. V lost 2 bases and J lost 8, with 13 bases in between. This CDR3 spans 14 amino acids. CDR3 amino acids: CASSPGGSGEPQHF. The CDR3, as DNA: TGTGCCAGCTCACCAGGAGGTTCTGGTGAGCCCCAGCATTTT.

This clone has only one observation. The chain uses TRBV10-3 and TRBJ1-1; a possible D gene is TRBD1 (6 bases). Trimming took 3 bases from V and 4 from J, leaving 9 bases between them. This CDR3 has 13 amino acids. Germline values: CDR1 ENHRY, CDR2 SYGVKD. CDR3 protein: CAISEGQFTEAFF. DNA of the CDR3: TGTGCCATCAGTGAAGGACAGTTCACTGAAGCTTTCTTT.